The present entry profiles one T cell receptor (beta chain) with its context. The antigen this receptor binds is unknown. Within one base of it there is no much larger clone, and no base qualities were kept. These data are taken from a study of shared clonotypes between healthy human individuals (TCRdb year 2020). With regard to the full study: The cohort comprised a couple of women and a few men aged 18 to 49 years. For each donor, three plates each were used for CD4 naive and CD4 memory, two plates were used for CD8 naive, and one plate was used for CD8 memory. To estimate repertoire size and how much clonotype sharing occurs between individuals, the study deeply sequenced the blood TCR repertoires of a handful of healthy adults. To increase sequencing depth and limit assay-specific biases, different laboratories used diverse techniques to prepare libraries and sequence TCR repertoires. Each donor's leukapheresis produced roughly between about 0.9 and 9.5 billion PBMCs.

Beyond this particular receptor, the publication reports: Sharing across several donors was observed for about 5% of naive CD4, less than 4% of naive CD8, 2% to 2.5% of memory CD4, and over 0.3% of memory CD8 clonotypes. Even with the large sequencing depth, rarefaction of the sorted-subset datasets indicated that sequencing was incomplete. Pairwise subsampling indicated that sequencing depth was expected to affect the degree of clonotype sharing among donors. Sampling was restricted to blood, and TCR repertoires in tissues likely differ from the TCR repertoires found in blood. Larger estimated clonotype richness was generally found for naive subsets than for memory subsets. Clonotypes shared by all four sorted-subset donors showed higher generation probabilities than non-shared clonotypes. Because the study included a small number of donors, the genetic and exposure-history diversity represented was limited.

Using the deep immunoSEQ assay, TCR CDR3 regions were amplified from genomic DNA by multiplex PCR. Extracted genomic DNA from each cell subset was distributed evenly across all wells of several immunoSEQ 96-well plates, and each plate was treated as a replicate. For sorted subsets, each replicate PCR was loaded with approximately 200 ng genomic DNA, equivalent to about 30,000 T cell genomes. Purified libraries were quantified with a Qubit 3.0 fluorometer, sized on a Bioanalyzer 2100, and re-quantified with the KAPA Library Quantification kit. A separate single-read 150-cycle Illumina NextSeq 550 flow cell was used to sequence each immunoSEQ 96-well plate. Concerning the study's data processing: The immunoSEQ output contained only junctional sequences without quality scores, so filtering could not match that applied to full-length reads. Sequences were annotated with PyIR, a Python wrapper for IgBLAST v1.9, and V/J genes and CDR3 were assigned using IMGT germline references. Reads with weak V/J assignments (E-value above 1e-6), missing CDR3, stop codons, out-of-frame junctions, or ambiguous translated residues were removed. V3J clonotypes were defined as sequences sharing an identical inferred V gene, J gene, and CDR3 amino acid sequence. Percentage overlap between repertoires was calculated by dividing the number of shared unique clonotypes by the size of the smaller repertoire. Repertoire richness was assessed with RTK rarefaction, the Chao1 estimator, and Recon v2.1 estimates of unobserved clonotypes. OLGA was used to compute generation probabilities for all TCRbeta clonotypes that the gDNA method yielded from a few donors. TCRdb mirrors the immuneACCESS table, restricted to in-frame sequences. Some clones are absent from its copies; in checked studies, under half trace to an unresolved V gene, and the reason for the others is unknown. That table furnishes V, J and clone size, whereas the DNA furnished D and trimming. The sample table holds some 1 million clones, of which about 74% were seen once. The ten most abundant clones make up nearly 1.5% of the sample.

The CDR1 and CDR2 encoded by the germline V gene (reference sequence) are MNHEY and SMNVEV. V was cut back by 4 bases and J by 4 bases, leaving a gap of 8 bases between them. The CDR3 holds 12 amino acids from the cysteine to the phenylalanine. Only the CDR3 DNA stays, 36 bases, in frame from base 1. Healthy HIV-negative adults with no recently reported acute infections or vaccinations were included as donors. Only Caucasian adults living in Nashville, Tennessee, USA were represented among the donors. CD4+ T cells were enriched by magnetic negative selection, after which naive cells were positively selected on CD45RA and the negative fraction was taken as the memory subset. Blood was collected by leukapheresis, and PBMCs were isolated by Ficoll-Histopaque density gradient centrifugation and then cryopreserved in liquid nitrogen vapor phase. Analytical flow cytometry was used to check the purity and quantity of every magnetically sorted T cell population. Genomic DNA was isolated from each sorted fraction and quantified by UV absorbance on a Nanodrop 2000c.

The chain was built from TRBV27 and TRBJ2-7; the D element might be TRBD1 or TRBD2, as each aligns at 5 bases. The clonotype was recovered from a man between 18 and 29 years old in good health. The sequenced material came from memory CD4+ T cells sorted from blood. The intended sense of this specimen's cell subset or site label: CD45RA-negative fraction. The CDR3: CASSSRGYEQYF. The nucleotides read TGTGCCAGCAGTTCGAGGGGTTACGAGCAGTACTTC.